Listed below are T cell receptor beta chains from one sample, sequenced in a study of beta chain features in type 1 diabetes. The table came from immunoSEQ multiplex PCR; TCRdb's copy has only in-frame clones and leaves some out. The data hold hundreds of thousands of clones, with roughly 11% observed a single time. The sample consisted of naive CD4+ T cells from blood. Every receptor here comes from a woman between 18 and 29 years old in good health. Each CDR3 is given without its conserved first and last residue. Fields, in order: V gene, J gene, CDR3 protein.

>TRBV5-1|TRBJ1-1
ASSSGAGTMNTEAF
>TRBV4-3|TRBJ2-7
ASSPDTSGSQY
>TRBV9|TRBJ2-3
ASSVRDRGTDTQY
>TRBV9|TRBJ1-2
ASSTHGTQFNYGYT
>TRBV28|TRBJ2-4
ASSQGANIQY
>TRBV7-9|TRBJ2-1
ASSSKAEQF
>TRBV2|TRBJ1-1
ASSPEVNTEAF
>TRBV7-6|TRBJ2-5
ASSHGTASETQY
>TRBV27|TRBJ2-5
ASSRRHSSETQY
>TRBV29-1|TRBJ2-5
SVTDRGYQETQY
>TRBV18|TRBJ1-5
ASSPGTLNQPQH